A selection of T cell receptor beta chains follows, all from one sample in a study of a mutant IDH1 vaccine in newly diagnosed glioma. The assay was immunoSEQ multiplex PCR, and TCRdb's table has in-frame clones only and misses some. Of about 36,000 clones in the sample, approximately 80% were seen once. Antigens of these TCRs are unknown. Sequences were derived from peripheral blood mononuclear cells (PBMCs), sampled from a glioma patient whose treatment included an IDH1 peptide vaccine. These receptors were taken from a woman aged 25 to 39 with glioma. Some clones in this sample may be carry-over from other donors' samples. Each CDR3 is given with its conserved first and last residue. The D gene is left open where the match is weak. Part of the rows lack a size; the others show once, few, many or a class for expanded clones.

>TRBJ1-5|TRBV6-1|.|.
CASGWPDGQPQHF
TGTGCCAGCGGTTGGCCAGACGGACAGCCCCAGCATTTT
>TRBJ1-1|TRBV6-1|.|.
CASAPRRAGDTEAFF
TGTGCCAGCGCACCCCGGCGGGCGGGTGACACTGAAGCTTTCTTT
>TRBJ2-2|TRBV10-3|.|.
CAISRNTGTGELFF
TGTGCCATCAGCAGGAATACGGGGACCGGGGAGCTGTTTTTT
>TRBJ2-7|TRBV12-2|.|.
CASRPGTSRSYEQYF
TGTGCAAGTCGCCCAGGGACTAGCAGATCCTACGAGCAGTACTTC
>TRBJ2-5|TRBV7-8|.|.
CASSLSGETQYF
TGTGCCAGCAGCCTCTCCGGGGAGACCCAGTACTTC
>TRBJ2-7|TRBV7-6|.|.
CASSTYLGGGEQYF
TGTGCCAGCAGCACTTACTTGGGAGGAGGGGAGCAGTACTTC
>TRBJ2-1|TRBV7-8|TRBD1|.
CASSPTGTGDRRDEQFF
TGTGCCAGCAGCCCTACCGGGACAGGGGACCGCAGGGATGAGCAGTTCTTC
>TRBJ1-5|TRBV7-8|TRBD1|few
CASSSSGQGSNQPQHF
TGTGCCAGCAGCTCCTCCGGACAGGGCAGCAATCAGCCCCAGCATTTT
>TRBJ1-2|TRBV13|.|.
CASSLRDPNYGYTF
TGTGCCAGCAGCTTAAGGGATCCTAACTATGGCTACACCTTC
>TRBJ1-5|TRBV30|.|few
CAWSESSNQPQHF
TGTGCCTGGTCCGAGAGTAGCAATCAGCCCCAGCATTTT
>TRBJ2-7|TRBV6-1|TRBD2|.
CASKGGLGYYEQYF
TGTGCCAGCAAAGGAGGACTAGGGTACTACGAGCAGTACTTC
>TRBJ1-1|TRBV27|.|medium-sized
CASSLVGREAFF
TGTGCCAGCAGTTTGGTCGGCCGTGAAGCTTTCTTT
>TRBJ2-1|TRBV5-6|TRBD1|.
CASSPFDRANSYNEQFF
TGTGCCAGCAGCCCGTTCGACAGGGCCAACTCCTACAATGAGCAGTTCTTC
>TRBJ2-3|TRBV28|.|.
CASSSGGGRGDTQYF
TGTGCCAGCAGTTCCGGGGGCGGGAGAGGCGATACGCAGTATTTT
>TRBJ1-1|TRBV2|TRBD1|few
CASSNRGMNTEAFF
TGTGCCAGCAGTAACAGGGGAATGAACACTGAAGCTTTCTTT
>TRBJ2-5|TRBV30|.|.
CAWGGLETQYF
TGTGCCTGGGGGGGATTAGAGACCCAGTACTTC
>TRBJ2-1|TRBV7-9|TRBD2|.
CASSFWGSGRDSYNEQFF
TGTGCCAGCAGCTTTTGGGGTAGCGGGAGAGACTCCTACAATGAGCAGTTCTTC
>TRBJ2-5|TRBV29-1|.|.
CSVEGTGDFQETQYF
TGCAGCGTTGAAGGAACAGGCGATTTCCAAGAGACCCAGTACTTC
>TRBJ2-7|TRBV30|.|.
CAWSTGPAYEQYF
TGTGCCTGGAGCACAGGCCCAGCCTACGAGCAGTACTTC
>TRBJ1-2|TRBV10-3|.|.
CAISPRLNYGYTF
TGTGCCATCAGTCCTCGACTTAACTATGGCTACACCTTC
>TRBJ2-3|TRBV6-1|.|.
CASRDWHLGTDTQYF
TGTGCCAGCAGGGACTGGCATTTGGGGACAGATACGCAGTATTTT
>TRBJ1-2|TRBV29-1|.|.
CSVTGSPDYGYTF
TGCAGCGTTACAGGGTCGCCCGACTATGGCTACACCTTC
>TRBJ2-1|TRBV6-5|.|.
CASSFGRRGEEQFF
TGTGCCAGCAGTTTTGGGAGGCGGGGAGAAGAGCAGTTCTTC